The 21 T cell receptor beta chains in this list originate from one sample, sequenced in a study of T-cell reconstitution after alpha-beta-depleted transplantation in children. Preparing the TCRbeta library involved the use of unique molecular identifiers. TCRdb re-called the PCR reads with MiXCR, one entry per CDR3 protein. The data contain hundreds of thousands of distinct CDR3 sequences, under 20% of them seen just once; the ten biggest clones take up around two fifths. The sample in question was PBMCs, mostly from graft donor cells, obtained 360 days after TCRalphabeta/CD19-depleted stem cell transplant. The receptors derive from a male patient aged 2-10 years who had a stem cell transplant for acute lymphoblastic leukemia, so the T cells may come from the graft donor.

The table lists this clonotype with a few counts. This chain connects TRBV5-1 to TRBJ2-3, with TRBD1 identical over 7 bases. Germline assignment: CDR1 SGHRS and CDR2 YFSETQ. CDR3 length: 14 amino acids. Trimming cost V 4 bases and J 1 base; bases outside gene matches: 3. CDR3 sequence (DNA): TGCGCCAGCAGCCAGGACAGGCGCACAGATACGCAGTATTTT. Translated: CASSQDRRTDTQYF.

This clonotype was detected ten times or more. This sequence joins TRBV5-1 and TRBJ1-4, with D possibly being TRBD1 (6 bases). The CDR3 consists of 13 residues. Germline V gene lookup returns CDR1 SGHRS and CDR2 YFSETQ. V lost 5 bases to trimming and J lost 8 bases, with 13 bases between them. The CDR3 sequence: CASRVGQLEKLFF. CDR3 nucleotides: TGCGCCAGCAGAGTCGGACAGTTAGAAAAACTGTTTTTT. Together with reference TRBV5-1 and TRBJ1-4, the CDR3 gives the full variable domain: KAGVTQTPRYLIKTRGQQVTLSCSPISGHRSVSWYQQTPGQGLQFLFEYFSETQRNKGNFPGRFSGRQFSNSRSEMNVSTLELGDSALYLCASRVGQLEKLFFGSGTQLSVL.

The chain couples TRBV12-3 or TRBV12-4 to TRBJ2-7; 7 nucleotides match TRBD2. With 3 bases clipped from V and 1 base from J, the junction kept 6 bases outside the gene matches. The CDR3 covers 15 residues. The CDR3 DNA is TGTGCCAGCAGTTTCCGGAGCGGGGTATCCTACGAGCAGTACTTC. This encodes CASSFRSGVSYEQYF.

As DNA, the CDR3 is TGCAGCGTTGAGACTTACACAGATACGCAGTATTTT. Its protein product is CSVETYTDTQYF. V usage is TRBV29-1 and J usage is TRBJ2-3; D not certain. The CDR3 contains 12 residues. Deletions cut 3 bases from V and 2 bases from J, with 6 bases between. Germline CDR1 reads SQVTM; CDR2 reads ANQGSEA.

This clonotype came up a few times. DNA for the CDR3: TGCAGCGTTGAGGGAGCTGGGACATACGAGCAGTACTTC. Translation: CSVEGAGTYEQYF. The chain has TRBV29-1 and TRBJ2-7; perhaps TRBD1 as D (6 bases). The CDR3 length is 13 residues. V was trimmed by 3 bases and J by 4 bases, leaving 13 bases between them. CDR1 and CDR2 (germline): SQVTM, ANQGSEA.

For the CDR3, the DNA is TGTGCCAGCAGTTTATTCTCGACTAGCGGGAGTAATGAGCAGTTCTTC. Its translation: CASSLFSTSGSNEQFF. This chain links TRBV12-3 or TRBV12-4 with TRBJ2-1, with 12 bases aligning to TRBD2. The CDR3 runs 16 residues. J lost 7 bases, V lost 2 bases, and 6 bases had no gene match.

This chain links TRBV29-1 with TRBJ1-2, with D maybe TRBD1 (6 bases). The CDR3 spans 13 residues. Germline lookup yields CDR1 SQVTM and CDR2 ANQGSEA. Trimming shortened V by 5 bases and J by 1 base, and 11 bases separated the two germline ends. This CDR3 is CSVRTALNYGYTF. CDR3 sequence (DNA): TGCAGCGTTCGGACAGCACTTAACTATGGCTACACCTTC.

The sample holds a few counts of this clonotype. The rearrangement links TRBV20-1 to TRBJ1-2; D gene ambiguous. The germline V gene has CDR1 DFQATT and CDR2 SNEGSKA (reference sequence). This CDR3 has 12 amino acids. V was clipped by 6 bases and J by 3 bases, with 11 bases between them. In DNA, the CDR3 is TGCAGTGCCACGGGTAGGGACTATGGCTACACCTTC. This codes for CSATGRDYGYTF.

This clonotype was seen more than once but under ten times. The chain employs TRBV7-9 and TRBJ2-2, with 8 positions matching TRBD2. This CDR3 comprises 16 residues. Per germline, CDR1 SEHNR and CDR2 FQNEAQ (reference sequence). Trimming cost V 2 bases and J 6 bases; bases outside gene matches: 8. The CDR3, as DNA: TGTGCCAGCAGCTTATTCAAGCGGGAGAGGGCCGGGGAGCTGTTTTTT. This codes for CASSLFKRERAGELFF. Full variable domain (outside the CDR3, taken from reference TRBV7-9 and TRBJ2-2): DTGVSQNPRHKITKRGQNVTFRCDPISEHNRLYWYRQTLGQGPEFLTYFQNEAQLEKSRLLSDRFSAERPKGSFSTLEIQRTEQGDSAMYLCASSLFKRERAGELFFGEGSRLTVL.

This clonotype has a handful of counts. This chain connects TRBV20-1 to TRBJ2-2; 8 nucleotides line up with TRBD1. The CDR3 has 15 residues. Germline values: CDR1 DFQATT, CDR2 SNEGSKA (reference sequence). J was trimmed by 6 bases and V by 0 bases; bases with no gene match: 6. CDR3 region: CSARDGQGAPGELFF. DNA for the CDR3: TGCAGTGCTAGAGATGGGCAGGGGGCCCCCGGGGAGCTGTTTTTT.

In its sample, this clonotype was seen a few times. V is TRBV6-2 or TRBV6-3 and J is TRBJ2-1; 9 bases are shared with TRBD2. From germline, CDR1 is MNHEY and CDR2 SVGEGT. V dropped 2 bases and J dropped 0; count of bases not matched to a gene: 5. This CDR3 has 17 amino acids. The CDR3 nucleotides read TGTGCCAGCAGTTACGCCGAGCGGGAGGCCTCCTACAATGAGCAGTTCTTC. Translating gives CASSYAEREASYNEQFF.

This clonotype was seen repeatedly, ten times or more. The chain is built from TRBV28 and TRBJ2-5; D call uncertain. The ends were cut back, 6 bases at V and 3 bases at J, with 8 bases in the middle. The CDR3 has 12 amino acids. Germline V lookup: CDR1 MDHEN, CDR2 SYDVKM. The CDR3: CASRDLEETQYF. Written as DNA, the CDR3 is TGTGCCAGCAGAGACTTGGAAGAGACCCAGTACTTC.

In its sample, this clonotype was seen many times. The chain is built from TRBV7-3 and TRBJ2-3; no reliable D call. The CDR3 runs to 15 residues. V was shortened by 5 bases and J by 1 base, with 13 bases between the two germline ends. The V gene's germline CDR1 is SGHTA and CDR2 FQGTGA. The CDR3 region has the DNA TGTGCCAGCAGCCCTTCGTTGGCCCGCACAGATACGCAGTATTTT. It translates to CASSPSLARTDTQYF.

This clonotype was detected only a few times. The gene calls are TRBV18 and TRBJ2-3; maybe TRBD1 (5 bases). The CDR3 covers 14 residues. V was cut by 6 bases and J by 4 bases, with 14 bases left in between. The V gene's germline CDR1 is KGHSH and CDR2 LQKENI. The CDR3 spells CASSPGRAADTQYF. The DNA for the CDR3 is TGTGCCAGCTCGCCTGGCAGGGCGGCAGATACGCAGTATTTT. Based on the CDR3 plus reference TRBV18 and TRBJ2-3, the full variable domain is NAGVMQNPRHLVRRRGQEARLRCSPMKGHSHVYWYRQLPEEGLKFMVYLQKENIIDESGMPKERFSAEFPKEGPSILRIQQVVRGDSAAYFCASSPGRAADTQYFGPGTRLTVL.

The chain employs TRBV19 and TRBJ2-6, with D perhaps matching TRBD1 (5 bases). Germline CDR1 is LNHDA and CDR2 is SQIVND (reference sequence). The CDR3 has 16 residues. Trimming shortened V by 6 bases and J by 1 base, and 13 bases separated the two germline ends. CDR3 loop: CASRRQIQSGANVLTF. In nucleotides, the CDR3 is TGTGCCAGTAGACGACAGATACAATCTGGGGCCAACGTCCTGACTTTC.

This clonotype was recorded a few times. The rearrangement joins TRBV2 to TRBJ2-3, with 12 bases aligning to TRBD2. Germline CDR1 is SNHLY and CDR2 is FYNNEI. The length of the CDR3 is 15 residues. V lost 4 bases to trimming and J lost 6 bases; unmatched junction nucleotides: 5. CDR3 residues: CASSAGLAGSDTQYF. CDR3 coding DNA: TGTGCCAGCAGTGCTGGACTAGCGGGATCCGATACGCAGTATTTT.

This clonotype was recorded a few times. The CDR3 bases are TGTGCCAGCAGCCAAGGGGGCGGCAGCACAGATACGCAGTATTTT. It is translated as CASSQGGGSTDTQYF. The chain couples TRBV4-2 to TRBJ2-3, with D possibly being TRBD1 (5 bases). From germline, CDR1 is LGHNA and CDR2 YNFKEQ. With 1 base removed from V and 0 bases from J, the gap between germline ends came to 8 bases. The CDR3 has 15 residues.

This clonotype was observed a few times. This chain joins TRBV6-2 or TRBV6-3 and TRBJ2-3, with 14 positions matching TRBD2. Germline CDR1 MNHEY, CDR2 SVGEGT. The J segment lost 5 bases and the V segment lost 5 bases, leaving 3 bases of the junction unmatched. The CDR3 loop spans 15 amino acids. In DNA form, the CDR3 reads TGTGCCAGCAGTGCGGGACTAGCGGGAGTAGATACGCAGTATTTT. Protein sequence: CASSAGLAGVDTQYF.

In nucleotides, the CDR3 is TGCGCCAGCAGCTTGGACTTCCACAGGGTTGGAGAGACCCAGTACTTC. Encoded protein: CASSLDFHRVGETQYF. The V call is TRBV5-1, the J call TRBJ2-5; TRBD1 is a possible D gene (6 bases). Trimming stripped 0 bases from V and 4 bases from J, with 16 bases between. The CDR3 runs to 16 residues. Germline loops: CDR1 SGHRS, CDR2 YFSETQ.

This clonotype was found a few times. This chain links TRBV4-1 with TRBJ2-2; D remains unclear. The CDR3 totals 15 residues. Germline V gives CDR1 MGHRA, CDR2 YSYEKL. The V and J ends lost 0 bases and 6 bases respectively, with 11 bases between them. The chain's CDR3 is CASSQDQVAPGELFF. CDR3 bases: TGCGCCAGCAGCCAAGATCAGGTAGCCCCCGGGGAGCTGTTTTTT.

The chain has TRBV24-1 and TRBJ1-4; 8 positions agree with TRBD1. Trimming at V came to 7 bases and at J to 0 bases, leaving 9 bases not matched to a gene. The CDR3 has 17 amino acids. The germline gives CDR1 KGHDR, CDR2 SFDVKD. The CDR3 DNA reads as TGTGCCACCAGAAGGAAGGACAGGGCTGCAACTAATGAAAAACTGTTTTTT. It codes for CATRRKDRAATNEKLFF.